This T cell receptor (beta chain) was documented in a study of beta chain features in type 1 diabetes. Expressed TCRB transcripts were sequenced because the isolated RNA had all been reverse transcribed beforehand. The assay was immunoSEQ multiplex PCR, and TCRdb's table has in-frame clones only and misses some. The sample carries 860,000 or so clones, about a sixth recorded once. It was one heparinised blood draw, averaging around 120 mL, that each donor gave. The germline V and J ends were trimmed by 2 bases and 2 bases, with 22 bases remaining between them. Germline V gene data show CDR1 as LGHNA and CDR2 as YSLEER. The CDR3 totals 19 residues.

The TCR originated in a woman between 18 and 29 years old in good health. V is TRBV4-3 and J is TRBJ2-1; tentatively, D is TRBD2 (6 bases). Sequencing used naive CD4+ T cells from blood. CDR3 sequence: CASSQRDQTGGRPYNEQFF. The CDR3 DNA is TGCGCCAGCAGCCAACGTGATCAAACAGGAGGGAGACCCTACAATGAGCAGTTCTTC.